This T cell receptor (beta chain) is drawn from a study of human T cells and chemical hapten exposure. Time point here: pre-sensitization, week 0. The sample's treatment: therapeutic diphenylcyclopropenone sensitization with weekly scalp DPC. Overall study results and limits: While controls formed fewer of them, expanded TCRs formed significantly more large CDR3 similarity clusters.

Comments on this clonotype: Antigen: not known.

The CDR3 runs to 15 residues. Germline lookup yields CDR1 MNHNS and CDR2 SASEGT. V dropped 8 bases and J dropped 6 bases, with 20 bases sitting between them. TCRdb ran MiXCR on the RACE reads and lists one entry per CDR3 protein. The data contain about 80,000 distinct CDR3 sequences, 14% of them singletons. Sequencing was performed on whole blood, taken in connection with sensitization to the hapten diphenylcyclopropenone (DPC). The receptor's source is a woman aged 50 to 60 with alopecia areata. Some clones in this sample may be carry-over from other donors' samples. The chain recombines TRBV6-1 with TRBJ2-1, with TRBD2 as a possible D gene (8 bases). The CDR3 DNA is TGTGCCAGCCGAAGACAGGGAGCGGGGGTCAATGAGCAGTTCTTC. Its protein is CASRRQGAGVNEQFF.